This T cell receptor beta chain was identified during a study of T cell repertoires in cytomegalovirus infection. Study context: Both a matching HLA type and CMV infection were indicated by public TCR beta signatures. Study-wide findings and caveats: Ex vivo, HLA-C-restricted CMV-specific TCR beta clonotypes prevailed over the rest of the response. Cumulative public TCR beta family frequency identified carriers of CMV plus the relevant HLA.

Concerning this clonotype itself: Its antigen is currently unknown.

CDR3 length equals 16 residues. V shed 4 bases and J shed 2 bases, with 15 bases lying between them. Looked up from germline, CDR1 is MDHEN and CDR2 is SYDVKM. One entry per CDR3 protein, called by TCRdb with MiXCR from the reads. The table has 480,000 or so distinct CDR3 sequences, about 11% seen once; the top ten hold roughly 10%. The source of this sequence is a human donor in good health (CMV status not recorded). Some clones in this sample may be carry-over from other donors' samples. The chain recombines TRBV28 with TRBJ1-5; TRBD1 might be the D (5 bases). The sequencing input was PBMCs. This CDR3 is CASSYPGGTGNQPQHF. The CDR3 DNA sequence: TGTGCCAGCAGTTACCCCGGGGGGACGGGCAATCAGCCCCAGCATTTT.